This T cell receptor (beta chain) stems from a study of blood T cell repertoires in COVID-19. The CDR3 consists of 15 residues. The germline CDR1 and CDR2 sequences are MDHEN and SYDVKM. V was shortened by 3 bases and J by 6 bases, with 15 bases between the two germline ends. As handled by the study authors: Amplification with reference gene primers provided the estimates of nucleated cell counts. Clones were sequenced by immunoSEQ multiplex PCR, and TCRdb holds only the in-frame ones, with some missing. V, J and clone size are taken as reported in that table, and D and trimming were inferred from the DNA itself. This table has approximately 290,000 clones, 70% to 85% appearing once.

This clonotype originated in a human donor with COVID-19, enrolled during active disease. The donor label of this sample is uncertain. The rearrangement links TRBV28 to TRBJ1-3; maybe TRBD1 (5 bases). Sample: peripheral blood. Here the CDR3 reads CASSFAGVKLNTIYF. The CDR3 DNA reads TGTGCCAGCAGTTTTGCGGGGGTGAAACTAAACACCATATATTTT.